This passage covers 29 T cell receptor beta chains from one sample sequenced in a study of cytomegalovirus exposure and HLA in healthy donors. Both 60 Vbeta primers and 13 Jbeta primers went into the PCR. Sequenced by immunoSEQ multiplex PCR; TCRdb stores in-frame clones only, minus some. Here the sample spans over 55,000 clones, approximately 87% being singletons. Material for sequencing was PBMCs. The receptor set was obtained from a young man in good health and CMV-seronegative.

This clone was found once. The V gene is TRBV4-1, the J gene TRBJ2-1, with D possibly TRBD2 on 6 matching bases. The CDR3 is made up of 14 amino acids. Germline V gene sequence: CDR1 MGHRA, CDR2 YSYEKL. V lost 4 bases and J 4 bases, leaving 11 bases between the germline ends. The CDR3 loop is CASSLPAGYNEQFF. The CDR3 DNA reads TGCGCCAGCAGCCTTCCCGCGGGGTACAATGAGCAGTTCTTC.

This chain connects TRBV2 to TRBJ2-2; 9 bases match TRBD2. V was pared by 8 bases and J by 2 bases, with 3 bases of the junction left unmatched. The germline V gene has CDR1 SNHLY and CDR2 FYNNEI. The CDR3 runs to 14 residues. The CDR3 protein is CASAGGYNTGELFF. The CDR3, as DNA: TGTGCCAGCGCGGGAGGGTACAACACCGGGGAGCTGTTTTTT.

V and J are TRBV11-2 and TRBJ1-3; possible D gene TRBD1, 5 bases. V lost 3 bases and J 0 bases, leaving 9 bases between the germline ends. Germline values: CDR1 SGHAT, CDR2 FQNNGV. The CDR3 runs to 15 residues. The CDR3 DNA follows: TGTGCCAGCAGCTTCACAGGTACCTCTGGAAACACCATATATTTT. Protein: CASSFTGTSGNTIYF.

This chain joins TRBV27 and TRBJ2-5; 9 positions match TRBD2. The V gene end was trimmed by 3 bases and the J gene end by 2 bases; junction bases not matched to a gene: 1. The V gene's germline CDR1 is MNHEY and CDR2 SMNVEV (reference sequence). This CDR3 spans 14 amino acids. The CDR3 bases are TGTGCCAGCAGTTTGGGACTAGCTCAAGAGACCCAGTACTTC. This encodes CASSLGLAQETQYF.

The genes are TRBV6-1 and TRBJ2-7; the match to TRBD1 covers 9 bases. The CDR3 is made up of 13 amino acids. Losses at the gene ends were 3 bases for V and 7 bases for J; bases not matched to a gene: 4. Germline V gives CDR1 MNHNS, CDR2 SASEGT. CDR3 in amino acids: CASSEDRGGEQYF. CDR3 in DNA: TGTGCCAGCAGTGAGGACAGGGGTGGGGAGCAGTACTTC.

This clone was counted only a few times. This sequence joins TRBV27 and TRBJ1-6; D is perhaps TRBD1 (5 bases). Trimming cost V 6 bases and J 8 bases, with 17 bases left between them. This CDR3 is built from 15 residues. Germline V gene sequence: CDR1 MNHEY, CDR2 SMNVEV (reference sequence). The DNA of the CDR3 is TGTGCCAGCAGGAACCTTACCCCGGGGGATTCACCCCTCCACTTT. It is translated as CASRNLTPGDSPLHF.

The chain combines TRBV7-2 with TRBJ1-2; D is uncertain. CDR3 length: 14 residues. The germline CDR1 and CDR2 sequences are SGHTA and FQGNSA. Deletions cut 5 bases from V and 2 bases from J, with 12 bases between. CDR3 in amino acids: CASSPLSGNYGYTF. In DNA form, the CDR3 reads TGTGCCAGCAGCCCATTATCCGGGAACTATGGCTACACCTTC.

This sequence joins TRBV7-9 and TRBJ1-1; no clear D gene. Trimming removed 5 bases at V and 7 bases at J, with 17 bases between. CDR3 length equals 14 residues. Germline CDR1 reads SEHNR; CDR2 reads FQNEAQ (reference sequence). The CDR3 sequence: CASSTAGNSDEAFF. CDR3 nucleotides: TGTGCCAGCAGCACAGCCGGGAATTCAGATGAAGCTTTCTTT.

V and J are TRBV6-4 and TRBJ1-1, with 7 bases identical to TRBD1. With V trimmed by 6 bases and J by 3 bases, 7 bases remained unmatched. CDR1 MRHNA and CDR2 SNTAGT come from the germline V gene. This CDR3 region has 14 residues. In DNA, the CDR3 is TGTGCCAGCAGCAGGGGGTTGGGGGACACTGAAGCTTTCTTT. This gives the protein CASSRGLGDTEAFF.

The chain has TRBV6-5 and TRBJ1-2, with D possibly TRBD1 on 5 matching bases. V was trimmed by 0 bases and J by 5 bases, leaving 13 bases between them. The CDR3 covers 15 residues. The germline gives CDR1 MNHEY, CDR2 SVGAGI. This chain's CDR3 is CASSYSVRVRYGYTF. The CDR3 DNA reads TGTGCCAGCAGTTACTCGGTCAGGGTGCGATATGGCTACACCTTC.

The gene calls are TRBV9 and TRBJ1-2; 9 nucleotides match TRBD1. CDR3 length: 15 residues. V was clipped by 2 bases and J by 8 bases; unmatched bases: 10. Germline V gene sequence: CDR1 SGDLS, CDR2 YYNGEE. The DNA of the CDR3 is TGTGCCAGCAGCGTTGCACAGGGGGCTTCTGGGGGCTACACCTTC. It yields the protein CASSVAQGASGGYTF.

This chain uses TRBV23-1 with TRBJ2-5; TRBD2 agrees at 8 bases. TRBV23-1 is treated as an ORF (open reading frame) with a function not yet certain. The ends lost 4 bases at V and 1 base at J; junction bases unmatched: 11. The CDR3 extends over 17 amino acids. DNA of the CDR3: TGCGCCAGCAGTCGCCCCCCCCGCGGGGGGTTCCAAGAGACCCAGTACTTC. It codes for CASSRPPRGGFQETQYF.

This clone has only one observation. V gene TRBV7-9 combines with J gene TRBJ2-3; D might be TRBD1 (8 bases). Germline CDR1 and CDR2: SEHNR and FQNEAQ (reference sequence). The CDR3 totals 15 residues. Trimming took off 5 bases at V and 4 bases at J, with 16 bases between the two ends. Here the CDR3 reads CASSITGGEADTQYF. Here the CDR3 DNA reads TGTGCCAGCAGCATAACAGGGGGGGAGGCAGATACGCAGTATTTT.

The chain uses TRBV27 and TRBJ2-7, with 7 bases aligning to TRBD1. Germline-derived CDR1 and CDR2 are MNHEY and SMNVEV (reference sequence). With 8 bases clipped from V and 2 bases from J, the junction kept 6 bases outside the gene matches. The CDR3 sequence is 13 residues long. The CDR3 region has the DNA TGTGCCAGCCTAGACAGGGTCGCCTACGAGCAGTACTTC. It specifies CASLDRVAYEQYF.

The rearrangement joins TRBV30 to TRBJ2-7, with no clear D. CDR3 length: 14 residues. The germline gives CDR1 GTSNPN, CDR2 SVGIG (reference sequence). V was cut by 4 bases and J by 2 bases, with 15 bases left in between. The CDR3 region is CAWTPRWSTYEQYF. In DNA form, the CDR3 reads TGTGCCTGGACCCCGCGTTGGTCGACCTACGAGCAGTACTTC. The complete variable domain, with remaining parts taken from reference TRBV30 and TRBJ2-7, reads SQTIHQWPATLVQPVGSPLSLECTVEGTSNPNLYWYRQAAGRGLQLLFYSVGIGQISSEVPQNLSASRPQDRQFILSSKKLLLSDSGFYLCAWTPRWSTYEQYFGPGTRLTVT.

V and J are TRBV7-9 and TRBJ1-2; D call uncertain. The CDR3 contains 14 residues. Deletions cut 3 bases from V and 3 bases from J, with 11 bases between. Germline lookup yields CDR1 SEHNR and CDR2 FQNEAQ (reference sequence). The CDR3 protein is CASSFAEMDYGYTF. In DNA form, the CDR3 reads TGTGCCAGCAGCTTCGCGGAGATGGACTATGGCTACACCTTC.

This rearrangement joins TRBV4-1 to TRBJ2-5, with a weak D call TRBD2 (5 bases). V lost 2 bases to trimming and J lost 9 bases, with 13 bases between them. CDR1 MGHRA and CDR2 YSYEKL come from the germline V gene. This CDR3 is built from 13 residues. This chain's CDR3 is CASSQSPRVAQYF. CDR3 nucleotides: TGCGCCAGCAGCCAAAGTCCGCGGGTGGCCCAGTACTTC.

V and J are TRBV5-1 and TRBJ2-7; 7 nucleotides align to TRBD2. In germline, CDR1 is SGHRS, CDR2 YFSETQ. After removal of 3 bases from V and 4 bases from J, the junction contained 7 bases not matched to a gene. The CDR3 has 14 amino acids. The DNA for the CDR3 is TGCGCCAGCAGCTCCGGGGGGTCCGAATACGAGCAGTACTTC. Translation: CASSSGGSEYEQYF.

In DNA form, the CDR3 reads TGTGCCTGGAGTGTGGCAGGGACAGGCTACACCTTC. As protein: CAWSVAGTGYTF. J is TRBJ1-2 and V is TRBV30; D is perhaps TRBD1 (6 bases). Germline values: CDR1 GTSNPN, CDR2 SVGIG (reference sequence). The CDR3 runs to 12 residues. V dropped 0 bases and J dropped 8 bases, with 10 bases sitting between them.

The chain carries TRBV2 and TRBJ1-5; tentative D call: TRBD1 (5 bases). This CDR3 has 15 amino acids. CDR1 and CDR2 from the germline V gene are SNHLY and FYNNEI. With 2 bases removed from V and 0 bases from J, the gap between germline ends came to 8 bases. The CDR3 loop reads CASSETGDSNQPQHF. Here the CDR3 DNA reads TGTGCCAGCAGTGAAACAGGAGATAGCAATCAGCCCCAGCATTTT.

This chain uses TRBV11-3 with TRBJ2-7, with D tentatively TRBD1 (5 bases). The CDR3 consists of 14 residues. Germline lookup yields CDR1 SGHNT and CDR2 YENEEA. Deletions cut 1 base from V and 4 bases from J, with 11 bases between. The CDR3, as DNA: TGTGCCAGCAGCTTAGGTTCCAGGGTTTACGAGCAGTACTTC. Translating it yields CASSLGSRVYEQYF.

V gene TRBV28 combines with J gene TRBJ2-5, with D maybe TRBD1 (5 bases). CDR3 size: 13 residues. V was clipped by 6 bases and J by 5 bases, with 13 bases between them. Germline CDR1 reads MDHEN; CDR2 reads SYDVKM. CDR3 sequence reads: CASSHQGRETQYF. The CDR3 nucleotides are TGTGCCAGCAGCCACCAGGGCCGGGAGACCCAGTACTTC. Full variable domain (rest looked up from reference TRBV28 and TRBJ2-5): DVKVTQSSRYLVKRTGEKVFLECVQDMDHENMFWYRQDPGLGLRLIYFSYDVKMKEKGDIPEGYSVSREKKERFSLILESASTNQTSMYLCASSHQGRETQYFGPGTRLLVL.

This chain links TRBV9 with TRBJ2-5; 8 nucleotides align to TRBD2. The CDR3 covers 13 residues. V lost 0 bases to trimming and J lost 5 bases; unmatched junction nucleotides: 0. Germline CDR1 SGDLS, CDR2 YYNGEE. The CDR3 loop is CASSVAGGETQYF. The CDR3 region has the DNA TGTGCCAGCAGCGTAGCGGGGGGGGAGACCCAGTACTTC.

The gene calls are TRBV10-2 and TRBJ2-7, with TRBD1 identical over 12 bases. CDR1 WSHSY and CDR2 SAAADI come from the germline V gene. The CDR3 loop spans 13 amino acids. V gave up 11 bases and J gave up 3 bases; unmatched junction bases: 5. CDR3: CAGGQGALYEQYF. In DNA, the CDR3 is TGCGCCGGGGGACAGGGGGCTCTCTACGAGCAGTACTTC.

The chain is built from TRBV28 and TRBJ2-7; D is possibly TRBD2 (5 bases). The CDR3 extends over 15 amino acids. The V end was cut by 7 bases, the J end by 5 bases, with 21 bases between. CDR1 is MDHEN and CDR2 is SYDVKM in the germline V gene. This CDR3 is CASTPLGRWTDEQYF. The DNA of the CDR3 is TGTGCCAGCACCCCCCTGGGAAGATGGACTGACGAGCAGTACTTC.

The chain recombines TRBV30 with TRBJ2-7, with 9 bases lining up with TRBD1. Losses at the gene ends were 0 bases for V and 3 bases for J; bases not matched to a gene: 18. The CDR3 loop spans 19 amino acids. Germline assignment: CDR1 GTSNPN and CDR2 SVGIG (reference sequence). The CDR3 DNA reads as TGTGCCTGGAGTGTACCGGACGGACAGGGGAACTCGAACGTCTACGAGCAGTACTTC. The encoded protein is CAWSVPDGQGNSNVYEQYF.

The chain joins TRBV13 to TRBJ1-4; TRBD1 agrees at 9 bases. This CDR3 is 17 amino acids long. Germline loops: CDR1 PRHDT, CDR2 FYEKMQ (reference sequence). V gave up 5 bases and J gave up 0 bases; unmatched junction bases: 7. CDR3 loop: CASSKRTGATTNEKLFF. The CDR3 DNA sequence: TGTGCCAGCAGCAAGAGGACAGGGGCCACAACTAATGAAAAACTGTTTTTT.

The rearrangement links TRBV4-1 to TRBJ2-7; 7 bases match TRBD2. The trim removed 1 base at V and 11 bases at J, leaving 8 bases unmatched. The CDR3 has 13 amino acids. From germline, CDR1 is MGHRA and CDR2 YSYEKL. The CDR3 bases are TGCGCCAGCAGCCAAGTGGACGGGGGGAGCGAGTACTTC. It yields the protein CASSQVDGGSEYF.

As for this clone: Other nucleotide sequences from this sample produce the same CDR3. The V gene is TRBV19, the J gene TRBJ1-5; 7 nucleotides agree with TRBD1. The CDR3 totals 13 residues. Germline CDR1 is LNHDA and CDR2 is SQIVND (reference sequence). V lost 7 bases to trimming and J lost 5 bases; unmatched junction nucleotides: 5. In nucleotides, the CDR3 is TGTGCCAGTACCCGGGACAGAGATCAGCCCCAGCATTTT. Its translation is CASTRDRDQPQHF.